The source of this T cell receptor beta chain is a study of blood T cells in healthy people across ages. Points from the study as a whole: A roughly linear fall in TCR beta diversity per million T cells was seen with increasing age. Possibly, changes in expanded clonotypes were confounded because donor CMV status was unknown.

This clonotype was detected a few times. Its antigen is undetermined. The donors, healthy Caucasians from Russia, were aged roughly 6 to 90. Extractions gave at least 5 micrograms of total RNA per sample. The CDR3 length is 16 residues. The ends lost 4 bases at V and 2 bases at J; junction bases unmatched: 6. Per the germline V gene, CDR1 is SGHNT and CDR2 is YENEEA. Combining a sample-barcoded 5' primer with a J-beta primer mix, a second PCR ran for about 6 to 11 cycles. TCRdb fed the 5' RACE reads into MiXCR, producing one record per CDR3 protein. This table holds approximately 900,000 distinct CDR3 sequences, around 48% found once.

This TCR came from a man aged 25-40 years in good health. The sequencing input was blood. The chain is built from TRBV11-3 and TRBJ2-7, with TRBD2 matching over 12 bases. This CDR3 reads CASSSRLAGATYEQYF. The CDR3 bases are TGTGCCAGCAGCTCGAGACTAGCGGGGGCCACCTACGAGCAGTACTTC.